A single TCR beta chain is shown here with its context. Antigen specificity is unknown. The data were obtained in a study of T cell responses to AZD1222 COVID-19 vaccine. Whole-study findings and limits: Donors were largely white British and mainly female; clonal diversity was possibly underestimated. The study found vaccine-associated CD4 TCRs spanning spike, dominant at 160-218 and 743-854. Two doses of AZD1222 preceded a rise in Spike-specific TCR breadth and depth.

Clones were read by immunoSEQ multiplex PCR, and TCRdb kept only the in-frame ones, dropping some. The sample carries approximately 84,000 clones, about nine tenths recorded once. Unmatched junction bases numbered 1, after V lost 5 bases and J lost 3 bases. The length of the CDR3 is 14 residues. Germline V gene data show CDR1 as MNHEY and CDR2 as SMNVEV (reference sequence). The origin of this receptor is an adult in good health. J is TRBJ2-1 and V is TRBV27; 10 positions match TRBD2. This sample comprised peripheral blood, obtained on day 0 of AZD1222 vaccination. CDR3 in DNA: TGTGCCAGCAGTAGGACTAGCGGCTACAATGAGCAGTTCTTC. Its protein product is CASSRTSGYNEQFF.